This T cell receptor (beta chain) was sequenced during a study of blood T cell repertoires in COVID-19. Study summary: The samples span acute and convalescent COVID-19 from the United States, Italy and Spain.

Method: immunoSEQ multiplex PCR; TCRdb's copy keeps in-frame clones and lacks some. The repertoire holds 200,000 to 250,000 clones, over 70% seen once, with 5.5% to 8.5% in the top ten. This CDR3 has 13 residues. V was clipped by 4 bases and J by 2 bases, with 9 bases between them. The V gene's germline CDR1 is SGHRS and CDR2 YFSETQ. The material sequenced was peripheral blood. The J gene is TRBJ2-5, the V gene TRBV5-1, with a tentative D call TRBD2 (6 bases). The source of this sequence is a woman between 65 and 79 years old with acute or convalescent COVID-19. The CDR3 region has the DNA TGCGCCAGCAGCAAGGGACTGCAAGAGACCCAGTACTTC. This encodes CASSKGLQETQYF. Full variable domain (remainder filled in from reference TRBV5-1 and TRBJ2-5): KAGVTQTPRYLIKTRGQQVTLSCSPISGHRSVSWYQQTPGQGLQFLFEYFSETQRNKGNFPGRFSGRQFSNSRSEMNVSTLELGDSALYLCASSKGLQETQYFGPGTRLLVL.